One and the same sample provided the 23 T cell receptor beta chains below, sequenced in a study of T-cell memory formation after mild COVID-19. One entry per CDR3 protein results from TCRdb running MiXCR on the 5' RACE reads. The sample holds 400,000 to 500,000 distinct CDR3 sequences, more than 15% seen once. Sequencing was performed on PBMCs or a T cell subset sorted from them (not recorded which). The receptors derive from a man between 18 and 29 years old who had mild COVID-19 (a few samples of this study predate the infection). Cell type and time point are not known.

This clonotype was observed a few times. The V and J genes are TRBV7-9 and TRBJ1-2; TRBD1 agrees at 7 bases. The CDR3 length is 13 residues. Germline V gene sequence: CDR1 SEHNR, CDR2 FQNEAQ (reference sequence). V dropped 6 bases and J dropped 3; count of bases not matched to a gene: 4. CDR3 in amino acids: CASSYQGDYGYTF. The CDR3 DNA sequence: TGTGCCAGCAGTTACCAGGGGGACTATGGCTACACCTTC.

This clonotype showed up many times. This rearrangement joins TRBV7-2 to TRBJ2-1; the D gene is possibly TRBD1 (7 bases). Germline loops: CDR1 SGHTA, CDR2 FQGNSA. V lost 5 bases, J lost 7 bases, and 24 bases lay in between. CDR3 length: 17 amino acids. The CDR3 region has the DNA TGTGCCAGCAGCCGGACAGGCGCGTCGATAGCGGATAATGAGCAGTTCTTC. Protein product: CASSRTGASIADNEQFF.

This clonotype came up a few times. The chain couples TRBV6-2 or TRBV6-3 to TRBJ2-7; 7 positions match TRBD1. The CDR3 is 14 residues long. J lost 3 bases, V lost 5 bases, and 7 bases had no gene match. Germline-derived CDR1 and CDR2 are MNHEY and SVGEGT. The CDR3 sequence is CASSRNRGLYEQYF. The CDR3 DNA reads as TGTGCCAGCAGTCGGAACAGGGGCCTCTACGAGCAGTACTTC.

This clonotype was observed a handful of times. CDR3 nucleotide sequence: TGCAGTGCCACCGGGACTAAAAACACCGGGGAGCTGTTTTTT. This encodes CSATGTKNTGELFF. This rearrangement joins TRBV20-1 to TRBJ2-2; 7 nucleotides match TRBD2. CDR1 and CDR2 (germline): DFQATT, SNEGSKA (reference sequence). V lost 6 bases and J lost 2; bases outside the gene matches: 6. CDR3 length: 14 amino acids.

The rearrangement uses TRBV7-3 and TRBJ2-2; D unresolved. Germline CDR1 reads SGHTA; CDR2 reads FQGTGA. The CDR3 contains 15 residues. Trimming removed 3 bases at V and 0 bases at J, with 8 bases between. CDR3 sequence reads: CASSFSAANTGELFF. In DNA form, the CDR3 reads TGTGCCAGCAGCTTTTCAGCAGCGAACACCGGGGAGCTGTTTTTT.

The chain carries TRBV7-2 and TRBJ1-1; D call uncertain. V lost 3 bases and J lost 6, with 17 bases in between. Germline values: CDR1 SGHTA, CDR2 FQGNSA. This CDR3 contains 15 residues. CDR3: CASSFARGSFSEAFF. CDR3 bases: TGTGCCAGCAGCTTCGCCAGAGGTTCGTTCTCTGAAGCTTTCTTT.

This clonotype occurred a few times. The chain is built from TRBV4-2 and TRBJ2-1; D uncertain. The CDR3 is made up of 16 amino acids. V dropped 0 bases and J dropped 12 bases, with 21 bases sitting between them. Germline CDR1 is LGHNA and CDR2 is YNFKEQ. The CDR3 DNA is TGTGCCAGCAGCCAAGATTTTTCTGTGTCGTATGCCGGGCAGTTCTTC. Translated, it gives CASSQDFSVSYAGQFF.

The V and J genes are TRBV5-1 and TRBJ1-1, with a tentative D call TRBD1 (6 bases). Germline CDR1 is SGHRS and CDR2 is YFSETQ. The CDR3 consists of 16 residues. V gave up 0 bases and J gave up 0 bases, with 12 bases separating them. In nucleotides, the CDR3 is TGCGCCAGCAGCTTGGACCTAACAGGGCTGAACACTGAAGCTTTCTTT. Amino acids: CASSLDLTGLNTEAFF.

This clonotype was counted only a few times. The V and J genes are TRBV12-3 or TRBV12-4 and TRBJ2-1; a possible D gene is TRBD2 (6 bases). This CDR3 is 14 amino acids long. The germline V and J ends were trimmed by 4 bases and 7 bases, with 14 bases remaining between them. The CDR3 DNA reads TGTGCCAGCAGTTACGGGCTCAGCGGGAATGAGCAGTTCTTC. It yields the protein CASSYGLSGNEQFF.

At least ten counts were recorded for this clonotype. The V gene is TRBV5-1, the J gene TRBJ2-2; D possibly uses TRBD1 or TRBD2 (6 bases each). Trimming took off 3 bases at V and 6 bases at J, with 18 bases between the two ends. Germline CDR1 SGHRS, CDR2 YFSETQ. The CDR3 sequence is 16 residues long. The CDR3 nucleotides are TGCGCCAGCAGCTCGGGGGACACCTTCTCCCCCGGGGAGCTGTTTTTT. This codes for CASSSGDTFSPGELFF.

This clonotype was seen more than once but under ten times. The chain employs TRBV4-1 and TRBJ1-5; no definite D call. The CDR3 runs to 12 residues. Germline CDR1 is MGHRA and CDR2 is YSYEKL. Trimming pared 7 bases from V and 5 bases from J, leaving 9 bases between. This CDR3 is CASMWTYQPQHF. CDR3 bases: TGCGCCAGCATGTGGACGTATCAGCCCCAGCATTTT.

This clonotype was recorded at least ten times. CDR3 sequence (DNA): TGTGCCAGCAGTGAGTCTAGGGGATGGCAGACTCGCTATGGCTACACCTTC. Its protein product is CASSESRGWQTRYGYTF. This chain links TRBV2 with TRBJ1-2; possible D gene TRBD1, 5 bases. V lost 3 bases, J lost 4 bases, and 21 bases lay in between. Germline V lookup: CDR1 SNHLY, CDR2 FYNNEI. The CDR3 runs 17 residues.

The J gene is TRBJ1-4, the V gene TRBV5-1; D is unresolved. This CDR3 region has 15 residues. The germline V gene has CDR1 SGHRS and CDR2 YFSETQ. V was cut by 4 bases and J by 0 bases, with 10 bases left in between. In DNA, the CDR3 is TGCGCCAGCAGCCCACGGATTACAACTAATGAAAAACTGTTTTTT. Protein: CASSPRITTNEKLFF.

This clonotype was seen a handful of times. The chain employs TRBV4-3 and TRBJ1-1; D ambiguous. The CDR3 sequence is 16 residues long. Germline loops: CDR1 LGHNA, CDR2 YSLEER. V lost 1 base, J lost 1 base, and 13 bases lay in between. The chain's CDR3 is CASSQVGGGPNTEAFF. Written as DNA, the CDR3 is TGCGCCAGCAGCCAAGTAGGTGGAGGACCGAACACTGAAGCTTTCTTT.

This clonotype came up a few times. The chain carries TRBV5-1 and TRBJ2-1; the match to TRBD2 covers 8 bases. V gave up 4 bases and J gave up 5 bases; unmatched junction bases: 8. Germline assignment: CDR1 SGHRS and CDR2 YFSETQ. The CDR3 is 15 amino acids. CDR3 sequence reads: CASSPGGLGNNEQFF. DNA for the CDR3: TGCGCCAGCAGCCCTGGGGGACTAGGGAACAATGAGCAGTTCTTC. Full variable domain (outside the CDR3, taken from reference TRBV5-1 and TRBJ2-1): KAGVTQTPRYLIKTRGQQVTLSCSPISGHRSVSWYQQTPGQGLQFLFEYFSETQRNKGNFPGRFSGRQFSNSRSEMNVSTLELGDSALYLCASSPGGLGNNEQFFGPGTRLTVL.

This clonotype was counted at least ten times. The rearrangement links TRBV7-2 to TRBJ2-5, with 8 positions matching TRBD1. In germline, CDR1 is SGHTA, CDR2 FQGNSA. Losses at the gene ends were 3 bases for V and 4 bases for J; bases not matched to a gene: 4. This CDR3 region has 14 residues. CDR3 sequence: CASSLQGARETQYF. The CDR3 nucleotides are TGTGCCAGCAGCTTGCAGGGGGCAAGAGAGACCCAGTACTTC.

This clonotype was found a few times. The chain employs TRBV12-5 and TRBJ2-1, with 7 bases aligning to TRBD1. Germline CDR1 LGHNT, CDR2 FRNRAP. The CDR3 covers 14 residues. J gave up 8 bases and V 5 bases, and 9 bases lay outside the gene matches. CDR3 amino acids: CASGPGTGVYEQFF. In nucleotides, the CDR3 is TGTGCTAGTGGTCCTGGTACAGGGGTTTATGAGCAGTTCTTC.

The rearrangement links TRBV6-5 to TRBJ2-2, with D unclear. V lost 4 bases and J lost 4, with 16 bases in between. Germline V gives CDR1 MNHEY, CDR2 SVGAGI. This CDR3 is 16 amino acids long. The CDR3 protein is CASSLVNTPGTGELFF. The CDR3 DNA is TGTGCCAGCAGTTTGGTAAATACCCCGGGCACCGGGGAGCTGTTTTTT.

This clonotype has ten or more counts. The chain links TRBV29-1 to TRBJ2-1, with 8 bases identical to TRBD1. V dropped 8 bases and J dropped 5; count of bases not matched to a gene: 2. The germline gives CDR1 SQVTM, CDR2 ANQGSEA. This CDR3 has 11 amino acids. The CDR3 coding sequence is TGCAGCACGGGACAGGACAATGAGCAGTTCTTC. Residues: CSTGQDNEQFF.

The chain combines TRBV13 with TRBJ2-7; the D gene is possibly TRBD1 (6 bases). Germline lookup yields CDR1 PRHDT and CDR2 FYEKMQ (reference sequence). The V gene lost 5 bases and the J gene lost 3 bases, with 17 bases spanning the gap. The CDR3 consists of 15 residues. For the CDR3, the DNA is TGTGCCAGCAGCCGCCGGGACACAGGGTTCTACGAGCAGTACTTC. Translating gives CASSRRDTGFYEQYF. Looking up the rest from reference TRBV13 and TRBJ2-7 gives the full variable domain: AAGVIQSPRHLIKEKRETATLKCYPIPRHDTVYWYQQGPGQDPQFLISFYEKMQSDKGSIPDRFSAQQFSDYHSELNMSSLELGDSALYFCASSRRDTGFYEQYFGPGTRLTVT.

The genes are TRBV20-1 and TRBJ2-6; 10 positions agree with TRBD1. V was pared by 1 base and J by 0 bases, with 9 bases of the junction left unmatched. This CDR3 has 19 amino acids. The germline V gene has CDR1 DFQATT and CDR2 SNEGSKA (reference sequence). The CDR3: CSARVRPGQGLSGANVLTF. The CDR3 DNA is TGCAGTGCTAGAGTTAGACCGGGACAGGGGCTCTCTGGGGCCAACGTCCTGACTTTC.

This chain uses TRBV27 with TRBJ1-1; D may be TRBD1 (6 bases). CDR3 length equals 18 residues. V lost 6 bases and J 0 bases, leaving 23 bases between the germline ends. Germline values: CDR1 MNHEY, CDR2 SMNVEV (reference sequence). This CDR3 is CASSLRGPKNIMNTEAFF. DNA for the CDR3: TGTGCCAGCAGCCTCAGGGGCCCGAAAAACATTATGAACACTGAAGCTTTCTTT.

The chain carries TRBV12-3 or TRBV12-4 and TRBJ2-5, with D perhaps TRBD2 (6 bases). The CDR3 runs to 14 residues. The ends were cut back, 6 bases at V and 4 bases at J, with 15 bases in the middle. CDR3 DNA sequence: TGTGCCAGCAGCCCCGGGGGTAGGCGAGAGACCCAGTACTTC. It specifies CASSPGGRRETQYF.